The sequence of this T cell receptor beta chain was determined in a study of T cells in Graves' hyperthyroidism and ophthalmopathy. Overall study results and limits: Blood held most thyroid clonotypes expanded above 0.001 frequency. Onset of ophthalmopathy came a median approximately 6.8 months after the model predicted it.

As for this clonotype: The target antigen is unknown.

Germline lookup yields CDR1 KGHSH and CDR2 LQKENI. The germline V and J ends were trimmed by 2 bases and 5 bases, with 9 bases remaining between them. The length of the CDR3 is 14 residues. Lactation, pregnancy, other autoimmune disease or uncontrolled infection excluded patients. Using about 10 ml of fresh peripheral blood, PBMCs were prepared. TCR beta CDR3 region amplification was performed from RNA transcripts. The TCR CDR3 first-round RT-PCR relied on the HTBI primer set. TCRdb passed the multiplex PCR reads through MiXCR, listing each CDR3 protein once. This table has some 570,000 distinct CDR3 sequences, approximately 14% appearing once.

Specimen: blood. This chain connects TRBV18 to TRBJ1-4; D gene unclear. The source is a woman aged 18 to 35 with Graves' ophthalmopathy. DNA of the CDR3: TGTGCCAGCTCACCAATGGGCGGGAATGAAAAACTGTTTTTT. Its translation is CASSPMGGNEKLFF.